This is a list of T cell receptor beta chains from one sample in a study of blood T cell repertoires in COVID-19. The repertoire was sequenced with immunoSEQ multiplex PCR; TCRdb's copy has only in-frame clones and lacks some. The sample consists of 130,000 or so clones, approximately 88% of them appearing once. Sequencing was done on a sample of peripheral blood. These receptors were obtained from a woman aged 80 or over with acute or convalescent COVID-19. The CDR3 runs from the conserved cysteine through the conserved F or W. A D gene is named only where the DNA matches it firmly. Rows give clone size only sometimes, using once, few, many, or a class for an expanded clone.

J gene | D gene | clone size | V gene | CDR3 protein | CDR3 DNA
TRBJ1-5 | TRBD1 | few | TRBV5-6 | CASSLAGTGNQPQHF | TGTGCCAGCAGCTTGGCCGGGACAGGGAATCAGCCCCAGCATTTT
TRBJ2-3 | NA | NA | TRBV4-3 | CASSQDLGPGTDTQYF | TGCGCCAGCAGCCAAGACTTGGGCCCCGGCACAGATACGCAGTATTTT
TRBJ1-2 | NA | NA | TRBV9 | CASSVEADQGIHGYTF | TGTGCCAGCAGCGTAGAGGCCGACCAGGGAATTCATGGCTACACCTTC
TRBJ2-1 | TRBD2 | NA | TRBV27 | CASSLSIRGLAGGNEQFF | TGTGCCAGCAGTTTATCGATAAGAGGGCTAGCGGGAGGGAATGAGCAGTTCTTC
TRBJ1-5 | NA | NA | TRBV29-1 | CSARDTDQPQHF | TGCAGCGCCCGGGACACCGATCAGCCCCAGCATTTT
TRBJ2-1 | TRBD2 | NA | TRBV10-1 | CASSEGAGGPYNEQFF | TGCGCCAGCAGTGAGGGAGCGGGAGGCCCCTACAATGAGCAGTTCTTC
TRBJ2-5 | NA | NA | TRBV7-9 | CARYHQREETQYF | TGTGCCAGGTATCACCAGAGGGAAGAGACCCAGTACTTC
TRBJ1-1 | NA | NA | TRBV29-1 | CSVLTANTEAFF | TGCAGCGTCTTGACAGCGAACACTGAAGCTTTCTTT
TRBJ2-7 | TRBD2 | once | TRBV4-2 | CASSQGPGGAFEQYF | TGTGCCAGCAGCCAAGGGCCCGGGGGGGCTTTCGAGCAGTACTTC
TRBJ2-1 | TRBD2 | NA | TRBV30 | CAWSVLAGVKYEQFF | TGTGCCTGGAGTGTACTAGCGGGAGTTAAATATGAGCAGTTCTTC
TRBJ2-3 | TRBD2 | once | TRBV6-6 | CASSYSLRGGADTQYF | TGTGCCAGCAGTTACTCGTTGCGGGGGGGAGCAGATACGCAGTATTTT
TRBJ1-2 | NA | few | TRBV6-2/TRBV6-3 | CASSLQGYGYTF | TGTGCCAGCAGTCTACAGGGCTATGGCTACACCTTC
TRBJ1-1 | TRBD1 | NA | TRBV6-5 | CASSYTGQLNTEAFF | TGTGCCAGCAGTTATACGGGACAGTTGAACACTGAAGCTTTCTTT
TRBJ2-3 | NA | NA | TRBV19 | CASSMGHTDTQYF | TGTGCCAGTAGTATGGGGCACACAGATACGCAGTATTTT
TRBJ2-3 | TRBD2 | NA | TRBV9 | CASSVARGSGSLRTDTQYF | TGTGCCAGCAGCGTAGCTCGAGGTAGCGGGTCCCTCCGCACAGATACGCAGTATTTT
TRBJ1-3 | NA | NA | TRBV27 | CASSLSGQGKRNTIYF | TGTGCCAGCAGTTTATCGGGGCAGGGGAAGCGAAACACCATATATTTT
TRBJ2-7 | NA | few | TRBV11-2 | CASSLTVTPNEQYF | TGTGCCAGCAGCCTTACAGTGACGCCGAACGAGCAGTACTTC
TRBJ2-7 | TRBD1 | few | TRBV5-1 | CASSPDGQVSYEQYF | TGCGCCAGCAGCCCCGACGGACAGGTATCCTACGAGCAGTACTTC
TRBJ1-2 | NA | NA | TRBV5-4 | CASSSGGVGYTF | TGTGCCAGCAGCTCGGGAGGGGTCGGCTACACCTTC
TRBJ2-3 | NA | NA | TRBV7-2 | CASSSPSGGTDTQYF | TGTGCCAGCAGCTCCCCATCGGGTGGCACAGATACGCAGTATTTT